The sequence of this T cell receptor (beta chain) was determined in a study of blood T cells in healthy people across ages. CDR3 length equals 17 residues. The V gene lost 1 base and the J gene lost 11 bases, with 25 bases spanning the gap. Germline CDR1 is LNHNV and CDR2 is YYDKDF (reference sequence). The use of a sample-barcoded 5' primer and a J-beta primer mix characterized a second PCR of about 6 to 11 cycles. Via MiXCR, TCRdb re-called the 5' RACE reads, giving one row per CDR3 protein. The sample includes some 670,000 distinct CDR3 sequences, 52% of them seen just once. Per individual sample, total RNA of at least 6 micrograms was extracted. The study's findings and limits: Long-lived and aged donors differed, with more naive CD4+ cells and higher diversity in the long-lived.

A word on this clonotype: No antigen is known for it.

Sequences were obtained from blood. V and J are TRBV15 and TRBJ2-3; a possible D gene is TRBD2 (7 bases). The clonotype originates from a woman of 80 years or more in good health. The CDR3 coding sequence is TGTGCCACCAGCAGAGGAGGAGGGGGGGCCACACAGACCATGCAGTATTTT. Encoded protein: CATSRGGGGATQTMQYF.